These T cell receptor beta chains were read from a single sample in a study of long-term antiretroviral therapy in people with HIV. The method was immunoSEQ multiplex PCR; TCRdb's version includes in-frame clones alone and lacks a portion of them. Of 9,000 or so clones listed, about three quarters are singletons. Sequenced here: unsorted PBMCs, sampled 0.6 years before starting antiretroviral therapy. The receptors shown here come from a man aged 40-55 years with HIV. Each CDR3 is given with its conserved first and last residue. Each record gives: D gene, V gene, CDR3 length, clone size, J gene, CDR3 DNA, CDR3 protein. The D gene is left open where the match is weak. The size entry is marked missing in some rows and otherwise reads once, few, many or a size class.

NA	TRBV7-2	15	NA	TRBJ2-7	TGTGCCAGCAGCTCAATGCAACGGACTGTCTACGAGCAGTACTTC	CASSSMQRTVYEQYF
NA	TRBV12-1	16	NA	TRBJ1-1	TGTGCCAGCAGCTTTATTCAGGGTTTCATGAACACTGAAGCTTTCTTT	CASSFIQGFMNTEAFF
TRBD1	TRBV11-2	17	NA	TRBJ1-4	TGTGCCAGCAGCTTAGGGACAGGAATTGCAACTAATGAAAAACTGTTTTTT	CASSLGTGIATNEKLFF
NA	TRBV9	15	NA	TRBJ1-6	TGTGCCAGCAGCCCCTATGGGGGAGACGATTCACCCCTCCACTTT	CASSPYGGDDSPLHF
NA	TRBV6-1	12	NA	TRBJ1-1	TGTGCCAGCAGTGAACCCGGGCTGGTAGCTTTCTTT	CASSEPGLVAFF
NA	TRBV11-2	15	NA	TRBJ1-2	TGTGCCAGCACCTTGGTTATCGGACCGGACTATGGCTACACCTTC	CASTLVIGPDYGYTF
TRBD1	TRBV18	14	once	TRBJ1-4	TGTGCCAGCTCACCCCCGGGACAGGGAAAAAAACTGTTTTTT	CASSPPGQGKKLFF
NA	TRBV7-8	16	NA	TRBJ2-7	TGTGCCAGCAGCCTACTGCTCGACGGGCGGGAATACGAGCAGTACTTC	CASSLLLDGREYEQYF
NA	TRBV27	14	NA	TRBJ1-1	TGTGCCAGCAGTTTATCGGTCCTGAACACTGAAGCTTTCTTT	CASSLSVLNTEAFF
NA	TRBV25-1	14	NA	TRBJ1-1	TGTGCCACCTCCGACAGTACAATGAACACTGAAGCTTTCTTT	CATSDSTMNTEAFF
NA	TRBV6-4	16	NA	TRBJ2-1	TGTGCCAGCAGTCTGGGGCGGGACAGCTCCTACAATGAGCAGTTCTTC	CASSLGRDSSYNEQFF
NA	TRBV15	17	NA	TRBJ1-6	TGTGCCACCAGCAGAGGAACAGGATCCTCGGATAATTCACCCCTCCACTTT	CATSRGTGSSDNSPLHF
NA	TRBV5-6	13	NA	TRBJ1-1	TGTGCCAGCAGCCTTGACCTGAACACTGAAGCTTTCTTT	CASSLDLNTEAFF
NA	TRBV19	16	NA	TRBJ1-2	TGTGCCAGTAGTATCGCAGCGCTAGGAGCTAACTATGGCTACACCTTC	CASSIAALGANYGYTF
NA	TRBV14	12	NA	TRBJ1-2	TGTGCCAGCAGCCAAGGGACCTATGGCTACACCTTC	CASSQGTYGYTF
TRBD2	TRBV19	16	NA	TRBJ2-3	TGTGCCAGTAGTATAGCCCCCCGGACTAGCGGGGGAACGCAGTATTTT	CASSIAPRTSGGTQYF
NA	TRBV4-1	16	few	TRBJ1-2	TGCGCCAGCAGCCAAGATGGGGGGGCAGCGTACTATGGCTACACCTTC	CASSQDGGAAYYGYTF
NA	TRBV28	15	NA	TRBJ1-2	TGTGCCAGCAGTCTCCTGACGGGGGCGAACGATGGCTACACCTTC	CASSLLTGANDGYTF
TRBD1	TRBV5-6	16	once	TRBJ2-7	TGTGCCAGCAGCTTAAACGGATGGGACAGCTCCTACGAGCAGTACTTC	CASSLNGWDSSYEQYF
TRBD2	TRBV27	13	NA	TRBJ2-7	TGTGCCAGCGCCGCGGGGGGCAAGGGCGAGCAGTACTTC	CASAAGGKGEQYF
TRBD1	TRBV7-2	13	NA	TRBJ2-1	TGTGCCAGCAGCTTAAGGGGGCCCAATGAGCAGTTCTTC	CASSLRGPNEQFF
NA	TRBV5-6	15	NA	TRBJ1-2	TGTGCCAGCAGCTTGGATGGGCGCGACCTCTATGGCTACACCTTC	CASSLDGRDLYGYTF
TRBD1	TRBV10-2	13	NA	TRBJ1-1	TGCGCCAGCAGTGGACAGGGAGAGACTGAAGCTTTCTTT	CASSGQGETEAFF
NA	TRBV5-1	13	NA	TRBJ1-5	TGCGCCAGCAGCGAGAACCCGAATCAGCCCCAGCATTTT	CASSENPNQPQHF